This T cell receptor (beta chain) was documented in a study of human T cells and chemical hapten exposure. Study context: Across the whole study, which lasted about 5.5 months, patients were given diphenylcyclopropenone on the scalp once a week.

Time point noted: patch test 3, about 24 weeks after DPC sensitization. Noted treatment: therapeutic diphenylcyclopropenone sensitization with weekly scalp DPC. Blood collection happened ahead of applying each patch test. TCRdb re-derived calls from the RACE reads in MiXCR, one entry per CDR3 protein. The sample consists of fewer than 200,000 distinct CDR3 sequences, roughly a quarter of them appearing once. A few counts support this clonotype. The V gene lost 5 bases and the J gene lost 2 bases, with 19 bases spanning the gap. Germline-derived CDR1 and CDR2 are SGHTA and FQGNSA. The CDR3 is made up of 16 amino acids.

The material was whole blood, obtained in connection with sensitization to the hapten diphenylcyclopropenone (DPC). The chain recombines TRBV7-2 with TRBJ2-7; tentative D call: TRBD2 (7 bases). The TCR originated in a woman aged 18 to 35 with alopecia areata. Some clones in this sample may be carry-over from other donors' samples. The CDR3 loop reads CASSRGGVAGAYEQYF. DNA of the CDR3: TGTGCCAGCAGCAGAGGGGGAGTAGCGGGCGCCTACGAGCAGTACTTC.